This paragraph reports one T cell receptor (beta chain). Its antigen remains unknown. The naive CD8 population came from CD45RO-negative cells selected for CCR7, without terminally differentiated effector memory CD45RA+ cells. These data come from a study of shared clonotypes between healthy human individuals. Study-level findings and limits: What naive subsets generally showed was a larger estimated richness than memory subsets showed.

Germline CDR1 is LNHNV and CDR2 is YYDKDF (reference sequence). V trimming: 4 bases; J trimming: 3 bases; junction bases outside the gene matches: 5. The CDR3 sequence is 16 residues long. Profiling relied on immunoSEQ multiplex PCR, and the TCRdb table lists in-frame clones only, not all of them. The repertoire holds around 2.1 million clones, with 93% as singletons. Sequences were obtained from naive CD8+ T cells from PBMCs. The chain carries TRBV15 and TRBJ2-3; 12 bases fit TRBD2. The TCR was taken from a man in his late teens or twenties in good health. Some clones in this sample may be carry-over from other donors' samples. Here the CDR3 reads CATSNRLAGATDTQYF. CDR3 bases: TGTGCCACCAGCAATAGACTAGCGGGAGCAACAGATACGCAGTATTTT. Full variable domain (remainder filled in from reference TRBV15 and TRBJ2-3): DAMVIQNPRYQVTQFGKPVTLSCSQTLNHNVMYWYQQKSSQAPKLLFHYYDKDFNNEADTPDNFQSRRPNTSFCFLDIRSPGLGDTAMYLCATSNRLAGATDTQYFGPGTRLTVL.